This TCR beta chain was documented in a study of shared clonotypes between healthy human individuals. Here immunoSEQ multiplex PCR was the method, and the copy in TCRdb shows in-frame clones only, minus some. Of some 980,000 clones listed, around 80% are singletons. The CDR3 spans 16 residues. Germline CDR1 is SGHVS and CDR2 is FQNEAQ. Trimming removed 1 base from V and 0 bases from J; junction bases left unmatched: 3. The V and J genes are TRBV7-8 and TRBJ1-3; 7 nucleotides match TRBD1. Sequencing was performed on memory CD4+ T cells sorted from blood. The subset is: CD45RA-negative fraction. The clonotype originates from a man aged 18-30 years in good health. Here the CDR3 reads CASSLVGGSSGNTIYF. The CDR3 DNA follows: TGTGCCAGCAGCTTAGTAGGGGGCAGCTCTGGAAACACCATATATTTT.